What follows is one T cell receptor beta chain and its context. Antigen specificity is unknown. The data are from a study of CD8 T cells in ankylosing spondylitis. TCRdb called the 5' RACE reads again in MiXCR, with one record for every CDR3 protein. The sample holds around 250,000 distinct CDR3 sequences; 30% to 35% are singletons and the top ten take roughly 4%. Study results and caveats: In ankylosing spondylitis blood, a motif of roughly eight highly homologous TCR beta variants appeared characteristic.

The sample was blood, either unsorted or a sorted T cell fraction (not recorded which). This clonotype originated in a male donor with ankylosing spondylitis or in good health (not recorded which).

DNA of the CDR3: TGTGCCAGCAGTCCCCGGGGACAGGGGGCCCCTCAGCCCCAGCATTTT. Translation: CASSPRGQGAPQPQHF. The chain is built from TRBV27 and TRBJ1-5; TRBD1 agrees at 12 bases. The trim removed 5 bases at V and 6 bases at J, leaving 8 bases unmatched. The CDR3 length is 16 residues. In germline, CDR1 is MNHEY, CDR2 SMNVEV (reference sequence).